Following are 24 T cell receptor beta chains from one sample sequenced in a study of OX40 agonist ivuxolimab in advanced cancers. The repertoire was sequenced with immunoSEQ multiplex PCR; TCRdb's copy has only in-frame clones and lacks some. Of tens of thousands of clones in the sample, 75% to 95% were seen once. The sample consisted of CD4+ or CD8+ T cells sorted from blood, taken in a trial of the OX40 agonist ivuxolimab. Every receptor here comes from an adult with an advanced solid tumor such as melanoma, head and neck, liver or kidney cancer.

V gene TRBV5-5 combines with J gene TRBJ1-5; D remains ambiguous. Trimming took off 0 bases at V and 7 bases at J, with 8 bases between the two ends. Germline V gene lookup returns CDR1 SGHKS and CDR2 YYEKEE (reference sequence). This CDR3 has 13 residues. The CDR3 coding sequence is TGTGCCAGCAGCTTGGGGACGGTCCAGCCCCAGCATTTT. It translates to CASSLGTVQPQHF.

The chain's CDR3 is CASSEGGPNEKLFF. The CDR3 region has the DNA TGTGCCAGCAGCGAAGGGGGGCCGAATGAAAAACTGTTTTTT. J is TRBJ1-4 and V is TRBV5-4; the D gene is possibly TRBD1 (6 bases). The CDR3 has 14 amino acids. V lost 4 bases and J lost 5, with 12 bases in between. Germline V gene data show CDR1 as SGHNT and CDR2 as YYREEE (reference sequence).

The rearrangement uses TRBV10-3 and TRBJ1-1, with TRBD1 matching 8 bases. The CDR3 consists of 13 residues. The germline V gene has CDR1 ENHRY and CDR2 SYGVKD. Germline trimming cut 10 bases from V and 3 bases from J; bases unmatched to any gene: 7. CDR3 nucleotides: TGTGCCACCCAGTCAGGGGGCTACACTGAAGCTTTCTTT. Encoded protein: CATQSGGYTEAFF.

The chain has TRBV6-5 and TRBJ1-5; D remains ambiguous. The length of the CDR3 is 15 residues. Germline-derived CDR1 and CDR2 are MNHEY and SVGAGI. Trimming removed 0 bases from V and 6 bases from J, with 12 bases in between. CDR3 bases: TGTGCCAGCAGTTACTCGAGGGATTCGACTCAGCCCCAGCATTTT. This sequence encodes CASSYSRDSTQPQHF.

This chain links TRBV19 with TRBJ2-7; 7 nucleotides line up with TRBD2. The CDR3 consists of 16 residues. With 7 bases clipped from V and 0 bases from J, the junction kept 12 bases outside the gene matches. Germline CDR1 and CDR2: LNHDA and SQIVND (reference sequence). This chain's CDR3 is CASTQSGTTVSYEQYF. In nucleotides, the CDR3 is TGTGCCAGTACCCAGTCCGGGACTACCGTCTCCTACGAGCAGTACTTC.

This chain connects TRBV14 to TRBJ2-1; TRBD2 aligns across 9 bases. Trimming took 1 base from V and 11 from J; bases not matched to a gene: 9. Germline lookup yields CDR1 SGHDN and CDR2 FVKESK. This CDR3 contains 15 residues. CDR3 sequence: CASSQGLAAASKQFF. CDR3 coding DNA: TGTGCCAGCAGCCAAGGACTAGCGGCCGCTTCTAAGCAGTTCTTC.

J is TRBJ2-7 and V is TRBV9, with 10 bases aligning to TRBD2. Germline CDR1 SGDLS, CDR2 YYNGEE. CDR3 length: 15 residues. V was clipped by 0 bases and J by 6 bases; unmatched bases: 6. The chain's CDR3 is CASSVELAGFREQYF. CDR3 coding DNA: TGTGCCAGCAGCGTAGAACTAGCGGGATTCCGCGAGCAGTACTTC.

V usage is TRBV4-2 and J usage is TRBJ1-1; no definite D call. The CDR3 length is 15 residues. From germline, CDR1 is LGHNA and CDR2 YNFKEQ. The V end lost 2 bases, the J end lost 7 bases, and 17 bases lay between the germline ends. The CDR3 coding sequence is TGTGCCAGCAGCCAACCGGGCAGCCTCGGCTATGAAGCTTTCTTT. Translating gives CASSQPGSLGYEAFF.

The CDR3 region is CASGDSDTYEQYF. DNA for the CDR3: TGTGCCAGTGGGGACAGCGACACCTACGAGCAGTACTTC. The chain links TRBV19 to TRBJ2-7; 7 bases match TRBD1. The CDR3 runs to 13 residues. Germline assignment: CDR1 LNHDA and CDR2 SQIVND (reference sequence). V was clipped by 8 bases and J by 2 bases; unmatched bases: 6.

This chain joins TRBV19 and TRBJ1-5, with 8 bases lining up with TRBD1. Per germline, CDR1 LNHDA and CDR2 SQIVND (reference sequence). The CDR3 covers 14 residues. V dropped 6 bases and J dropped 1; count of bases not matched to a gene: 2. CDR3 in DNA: TGTGCCAGTAGGCAGGGGGCAAGCAATCAGCCCCAGCATTTT. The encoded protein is CASRQGASNQPQHF.

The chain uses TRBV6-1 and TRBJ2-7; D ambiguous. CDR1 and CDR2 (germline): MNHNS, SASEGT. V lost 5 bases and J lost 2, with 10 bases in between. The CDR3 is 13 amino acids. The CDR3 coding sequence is TGTGCCAGCAGTCCCGCGTCCCCCTACGAGCAGTACTTC. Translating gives CASSPASPYEQYF.

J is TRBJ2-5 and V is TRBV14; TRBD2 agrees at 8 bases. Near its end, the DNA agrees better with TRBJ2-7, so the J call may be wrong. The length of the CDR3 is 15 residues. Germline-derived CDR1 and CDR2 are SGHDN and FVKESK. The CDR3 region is CASSQIAGSRVEQYF. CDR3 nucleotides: TGTGCCAGCAGCCAGATAGCGGGGAGCCGTGTCGAGCAGTACTTC.

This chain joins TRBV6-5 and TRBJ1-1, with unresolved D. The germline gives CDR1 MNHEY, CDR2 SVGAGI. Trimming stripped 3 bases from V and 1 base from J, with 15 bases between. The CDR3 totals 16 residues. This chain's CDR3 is CASSYTAGPSNTEAFF. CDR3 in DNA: TGTGCCAGCAGTTATACAGCCGGACCGTCGAACACTGAAGCTTTCTTT.

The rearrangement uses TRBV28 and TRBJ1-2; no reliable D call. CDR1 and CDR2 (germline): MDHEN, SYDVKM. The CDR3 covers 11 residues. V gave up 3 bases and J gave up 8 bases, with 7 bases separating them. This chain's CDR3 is CASSLMAGYTF. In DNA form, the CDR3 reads TGTGCCAGCAGTTTGATGGCGGGCTACACCTTC.

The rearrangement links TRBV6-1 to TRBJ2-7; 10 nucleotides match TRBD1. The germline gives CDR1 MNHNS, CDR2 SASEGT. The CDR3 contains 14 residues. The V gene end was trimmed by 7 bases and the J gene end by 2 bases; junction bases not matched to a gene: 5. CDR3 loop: CASIRDRGAYEQYF. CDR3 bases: TGTGCCAGCATCAGGGACAGGGGAGCCTACGAGCAGTACTTC.

CDR3 coding DNA: TGTGCCAGCAGTGTGGAGTGGAATCAGCCCCAGCATTTT. Its translation: CASSVEWNQPQHF. The V gene is TRBV6-1, the J gene TRBJ1-5; no clear D. Per germline, CDR1 MNHNS and CDR2 SASEGT. This CDR3 contains 13 residues. Trimming pared 4 bases from V and 4 bases from J, leaving 8 bases between.

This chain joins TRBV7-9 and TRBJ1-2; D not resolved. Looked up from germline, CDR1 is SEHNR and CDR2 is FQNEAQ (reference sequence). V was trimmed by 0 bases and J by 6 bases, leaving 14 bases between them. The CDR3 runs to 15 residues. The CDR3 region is CASSLAGQSPHGYTF. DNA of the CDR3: TGTGCCAGCAGCTTAGCCGGCCAGTCCCCCCATGGCTACACCTTC.

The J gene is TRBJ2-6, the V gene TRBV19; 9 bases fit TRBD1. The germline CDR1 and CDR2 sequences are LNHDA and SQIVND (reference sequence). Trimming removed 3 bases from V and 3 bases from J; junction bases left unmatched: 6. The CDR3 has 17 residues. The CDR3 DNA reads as TGTGCCAGTAGTATGTTAACAGGGGGCAGTGGGGCCAACGTCCTGACTTTC. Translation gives CASSMLTGGSGANVLTF. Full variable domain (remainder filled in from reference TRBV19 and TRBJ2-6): DGGITQSPKYLFRKEGQNVTLSCEQNLNHDAMYWYRQDPGQGLRLIYYSQIVNDFQKGDIAEGYSVSREKKESFPLTVTSAQKNPTAFYLCASSMLTGGSGANVLTFGAGSRLTVL.

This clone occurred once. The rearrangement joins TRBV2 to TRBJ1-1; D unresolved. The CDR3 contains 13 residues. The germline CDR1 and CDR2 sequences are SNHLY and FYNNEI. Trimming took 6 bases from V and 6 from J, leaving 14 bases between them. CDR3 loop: CASSAIREAEAFF. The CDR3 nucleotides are TGTGCCAGCAGCGCCATCCGGGAGGCTGAAGCTTTCTTT. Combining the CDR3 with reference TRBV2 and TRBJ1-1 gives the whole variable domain EPEVTQTPSHQVTQMGQEVILRCVPISNHLYFYWYRQILGQKVEFLVSFYNNEISEKSEIFDDQFSVERPDGSNFTLKIRSTKLEDSAMYFCASSAIREAEAFFGQGTRLTVV.

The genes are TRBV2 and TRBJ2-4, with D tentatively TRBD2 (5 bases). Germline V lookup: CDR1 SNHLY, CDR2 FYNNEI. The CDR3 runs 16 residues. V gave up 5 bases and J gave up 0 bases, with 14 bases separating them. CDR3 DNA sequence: TGTGCCAGCAGTAATTGGAGGACGGGAGCCAAAAACATTCAGTACTTC. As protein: CASSNWRTGAKNIQYF.

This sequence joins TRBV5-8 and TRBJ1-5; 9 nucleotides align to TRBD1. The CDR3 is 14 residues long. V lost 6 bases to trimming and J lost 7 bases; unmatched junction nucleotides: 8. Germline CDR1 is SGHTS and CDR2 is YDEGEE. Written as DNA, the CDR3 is TGTGCCAGCAACCTACAGGGGGCAGGGCAGCCCCAGCATTTT. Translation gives CASNLQGAGQPQHF.

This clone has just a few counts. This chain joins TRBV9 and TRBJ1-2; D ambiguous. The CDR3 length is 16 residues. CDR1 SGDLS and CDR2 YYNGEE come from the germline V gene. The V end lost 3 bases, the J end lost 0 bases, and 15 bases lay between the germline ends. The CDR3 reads CASSDPGITTNYGYTF. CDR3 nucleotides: TGTGCCAGCAGCGACCCCGGTATCACTACTAACTATGGCTACACCTTC.

The CDR3 coding sequence is TGCGCCAGCAGCTTAGACAGGGCCGCCGGGGAGCTGTTTTTT. It encodes CASSLDRAAGELFF. The chain combines TRBV5-1 with TRBJ2-2, with TRBD1 matching 7 bases. Germline loops: CDR1 SGHRS, CDR2 YFSETQ. V shed 2 bases and J 6 bases; nucleotides not matched to a gene: 4. This CDR3 comprises 14 residues.

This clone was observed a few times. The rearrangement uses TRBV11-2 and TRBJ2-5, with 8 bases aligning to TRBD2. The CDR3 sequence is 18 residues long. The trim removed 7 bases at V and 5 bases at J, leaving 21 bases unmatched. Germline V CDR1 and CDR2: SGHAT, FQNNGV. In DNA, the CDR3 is TGTGCCAGCACCCTATTTGCGGGCATTAGCGGGGATAGGGAGACCCAGTACTTC. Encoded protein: CASTLFAGISGDRETQYF.